Below, 7 T cell receptor beta chains from the same sample are listed, as sequenced in a study of T cell responses to AZD1222 COVID-19 vaccine. The assay was immunoSEQ multiplex PCR, and TCRdb's table has in-frame clones only and misses some. The table lists about 260,000 clones, over 90% of them singletons. This specimen consisted of peripheral blood, obtained on day 0 of AZD1222 vaccination. Every receptor here comes from an adult in good health.

This chain uses TRBV19 with TRBJ1-3, with D unclear. Germline assignment: CDR1 LNHDA and CDR2 SQIVND (reference sequence). Trimming removed 4 bases from V and 7 bases from J, with 11 bases in between. The CDR3 is 13 amino acids. CDR3 in DNA: TGTGCCAGTAGTACCGAACAAAGGAACACCATATATTTT. This encodes CASSTEQRNTIYF.

The chain links TRBV28 to TRBJ1-4; D uncertain. There are 14 residues in the CDR3. CDR1 is MDHEN, CDR2 SYDVKM, per germline. V was clipped by 6 bases and J by 3 bases, with 11 bases between them. The CDR3 reads CASRDPGPNEKLFF. CDR3 in DNA: TGTGCCAGCAGAGATCCCGGCCCTAATGAAAAACTGTTTTTT.

The chain links TRBV5-1 to TRBJ2-1, with 7 bases fitting TRBD1. The CDR3 is 15 residues long. Unmatched junction bases numbered 6, after V lost 4 bases and J lost 2 bases. The germline V gene encodes CDR1 SGHRS and CDR2 YFSETQ. The CDR3 region has the DNA TGCGCCAGCAGCCCTTCAGGGGGTACCTACAATGAGCAGTTCTTC. Residues: CASSPSGGTYNEQFF.

V gene TRBV15 combines with J gene TRBJ1-4, with a possible D match to TRBD1 (6 bases). The CDR3 contains 16 residues. Germline CDR1 LNHNV, CDR2 YYDKDF (reference sequence). Trimming removed 0 bases at V and 6 bases at J, with 14 bases between. The CDR3 region has the DNA TGTGCCACCAGCAGAGATGGCGGCAGGGGCGATGAAAAACTGTTTTTT. Its protein is CATSRDGGRGDEKLFF. The whole variable domain, remainder taken from reference TRBV15 and TRBJ1-4, is DAMVIQNPRYQVTQFGKPVTLSCSQTLNHNVMYWYQQKSSQAPKLLFHYYDKDFNNEADTPDNFQSRRPNTSFCFLDIRSPGLGDTAMYLCATSRDGGRGDEKLFFGSGTQLSVL.

The chain has TRBV5-4 and TRBJ1-1; TRBD1 aligns across 7 bases. With 0 bases clipped from V and 3 bases from J, the junction kept 5 bases outside the gene matches. The CDR3 is 15 residues long. CDR1 is SGHNT, CDR2 YYREEE, per germline (reference sequence). For the CDR3, the DNA is TGTGCCAGCAGCTTGGGAGGGGGCGCGGACACTGAAGCTTTCTTT. Its protein product is CASSLGGGADTEAFF.

V and J are TRBV28 and TRBJ1-1; perhaps TRBD1 as D (5 bases). Germline V gene data show CDR1 as MDHEN and CDR2 as SYDVKM. There are 17 residues in the CDR3. Trimming pared 0 bases from V and 0 bases from J, leaving 14 bases between. The CDR3 is CASSLWVLGPLNTEAFF. In DNA, the CDR3 is TGTGCCAGCAGTTTATGGGTTTTGGGACCGCTGAACACTGAAGCTTTCTTT.

This rearrangement joins TRBV4-1 to TRBJ1-3; maybe TRBD1 (6 bases). The V gene's germline CDR1 is MGHRA and CDR2 YSYEKL. The germline V and J ends were trimmed by 0 bases and 7 bases, with 13 bases remaining between them. CDR3 size: 15 residues. CDR3 in DNA: TGCGCCAGCAGCCAAGACTTGGGGGCACGGAACACCATATATTTT. This gives the protein CASSQDLGARNTIYF.